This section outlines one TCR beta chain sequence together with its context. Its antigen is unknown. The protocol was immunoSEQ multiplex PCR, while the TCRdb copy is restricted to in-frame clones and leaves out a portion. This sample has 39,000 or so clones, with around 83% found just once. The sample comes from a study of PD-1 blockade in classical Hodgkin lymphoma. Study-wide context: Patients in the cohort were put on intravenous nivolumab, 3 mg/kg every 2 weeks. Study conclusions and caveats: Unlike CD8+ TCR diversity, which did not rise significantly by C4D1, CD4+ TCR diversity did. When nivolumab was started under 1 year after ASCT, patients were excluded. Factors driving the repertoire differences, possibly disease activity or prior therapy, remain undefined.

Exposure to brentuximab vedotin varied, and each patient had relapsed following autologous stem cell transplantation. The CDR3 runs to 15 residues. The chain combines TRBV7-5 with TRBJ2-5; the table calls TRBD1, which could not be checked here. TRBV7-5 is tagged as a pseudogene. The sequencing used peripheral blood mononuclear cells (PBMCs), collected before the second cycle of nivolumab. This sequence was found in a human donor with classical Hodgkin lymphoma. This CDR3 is CARSLGQSGRETQYF. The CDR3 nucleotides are TGTGCCAGAAGCTTGGGACAGTCGGGTCGAGAGACCCAGTACTTC.